This is a list of T cell receptor beta chains from one sample in a study of shared clonotypes between healthy human individuals. Clones were sequenced by immunoSEQ multiplex PCR, and TCRdb holds only the in-frame ones, with some missing. Found here are some 2.1 million clones, approximately 94% of them singletons; the top ten hold 1.1%. The specimen sequenced was naive CD8+ T cells sorted from blood. These receptors were collected from a man aged 18 to 30 in good health. Each CDR3 is given with its conserved first and last residue. A D gene is named only where the DNA matches it firmly. The size of a clone is reported for some rows only, either as once, few or many, or as a class for expanded clones.

v_call	clone_size	j_call	d_call	cdr3_aa	cdr3_nt
TRBV21-1	-	TRBJ2-4	-	CACDPRENQSLAKNIQYF	TGTGCCTGCGATCCGAGGGAAAACCAAAGTCTAGCCAAAAACATTCAGTACTTC
TRBV27	-	TRBJ2-1	TRBD2	CASSLYGGRVDNEQFF	TGTGCCAGCAGTTTATACGGCGGGAGGGTAGATAATGAGCAGTTCTTC
TRBV7-2	-	TRBJ2-7	-	CASSDPGVTYEQYF	TGTGCCAGCAGCGATCCCGGAGTAACCTACGAGCAGTACTTC
TRBV5-4	-	TRBJ1-2	-	CASSFRDLNYGYTF	TGTGCCAGCAGCTTTAGGGATCTCAACTATGGCTACACCTTC
TRBV5-1	-	TRBJ2-1	-	CASSPVGSYNEQFF	TGCGCCAGCAGCCCTGTCGGTTCTTACAATGAGCAGTTCTTC
TRBV10-3	once	TRBJ1-1	-	CAISESTGVMNTEAFF	TGTGCCATCAGTGAGTCGACCGGGGTCATGAACACTGAAGCTTTCTTT
TRBV16	-	TRBJ1-6	-	CASNGQSYNSPLHF	TGTGCCAGCAACGGACAGAGCTATAATTCACCCCTCCACTTT
TRBV5-4	once	TRBJ2-3	-	CASSLGGDTQYF	TGTGCCAGCAGCTTGGGAGGGGATACGCAGTATTTT
TRBV5-1	-	TRBJ2-6	TRBD1	CASSRGQGALDQHSGANVLTF	TGCGCCAGCAGCCGGGGACAGGGAGCTCTTGACCAACACTCTGGGGCCAACGTCCTGACTTTC
TRBV6-5	-	TRBJ2-5	TRBD1	CASRARGQETQYF	TGTGCCAGCAGGGCCAGGGGGCAAGAGACCCAGTACTTC
TRBV27	-	TRBJ1-5	TRBD1	CASTRTGSNQPQHF	TGTGCCAGCACCCGGACAGGGAGCAATCAGCCCCAGCATTTT
TRBV7-6	-	TRBJ2-1	-	CASSSHLLAANEQFF	TGTGCCAGCAGCTCACACCTACTAGCAGCAAATGAGCAGTTCTTC
TRBV9	-	TRBJ2-3	-	CASSVYGVEDTQYF	TGTGCCAGCAGCGTCTATGGGGTGGAAGATACGCAGTATTTT
TRBV6-6	-	TRBJ2-1	TRBD2	CASEREERNEQFF	TGTGCCAGCGAACGGGAGGAACGCAATGAGCAGTTCTTC
TRBV9	-	TRBJ2-1	-	CASSGSQNEQFF	TGTGCCAGCAGCGGGAGTCAGAATGAGCAGTTCTTC
TRBV9	-	TRBJ2-7	-	CASSVDEGYEQYF	TGTGCCAGCAGCGTAGACGAAGGTTACGAGCAGTACTTC
TRBV7-2	-	TRBJ2-5	TRBD2	CASSLVPRLAGGEETQYF	TGTGCCAGCAGCTTAGTCCCGCGACTAGCGGGAGGTGAAGAGACCCAGTACTTC
TRBV7-9	-	TRBJ2-7	TRBD1	CASSYRDRGSYEQYF	TGTGCCAGCAGCTACCGGGACAGAGGCTCCTACGAGCAGTACTTC
TRBV10-3	-	TRBJ2-7	TRBD1	CAISGVDRDYEQYF	TGTGCCATCAGTGGGGTGGACAGGGACTACGAGCAGTACTTC
TRBV7-9	-	TRBJ1-2	TRBD1	CASSQGEDGYTF	TGTGCCAGCAGCCAGGGGGAGGATGGCTACACCTTC
TRBV12-5	-	TRBJ1-2	-	CASGSPALGYTF	TGTGCTAGTGGTTCTCCAGCCCTAGGCTACACCTTC
TRBV30	-	TRBJ1-2	-	CAWSEGYYGYTF	TGTGCCTGGAGTGAGGGGTACTATGGCTACACCTTC
TRBV6-6	-	TRBJ1-5	-	CASTRVSNQPQHF	TGTGCCAGCACCCGAGTTAGCAATCAGCCCCAGCATTTT
TRBV19	-	TRBJ2-7	-	CASSTGSAYEQYF	TGTGCCAGTAGTACTGGCAGTGCCTACGAGCAGTACTTC
TRBV28	-	TRBJ2-7	-	CASNRRDRPQQYF	TGTGCCAGCAACCGTCGGGACCGCCCGCAGCAGTACTTC
TRBV19	-	TRBJ2-5	-	CASSIGAGNQETQYF	TGTGCCAGTAGTATAGGAGCAGGGAACCAAGAGACCCAGTACTTC
TRBV6-1	-	TRBJ2-3	TRBD1	CASSEYHPTGGSTDTQYF	TGTGCCAGCAGTGAATACCACCCCACAGGGGGGAGCACAGATACGCAGTATTTT